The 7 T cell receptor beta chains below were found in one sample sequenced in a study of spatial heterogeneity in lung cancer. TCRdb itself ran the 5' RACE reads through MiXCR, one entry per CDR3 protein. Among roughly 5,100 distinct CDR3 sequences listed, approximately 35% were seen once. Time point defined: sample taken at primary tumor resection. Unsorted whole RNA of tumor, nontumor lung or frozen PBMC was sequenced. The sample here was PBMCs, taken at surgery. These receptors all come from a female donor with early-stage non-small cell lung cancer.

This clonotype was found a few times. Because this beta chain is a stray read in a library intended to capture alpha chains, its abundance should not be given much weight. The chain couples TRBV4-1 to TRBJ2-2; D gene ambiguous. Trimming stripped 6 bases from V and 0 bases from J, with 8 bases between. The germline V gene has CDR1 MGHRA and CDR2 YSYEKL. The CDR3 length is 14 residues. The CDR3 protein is CASRESSNTGELFF. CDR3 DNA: TGCGCCAGCAGAGAAAGTTCGAACACCGGGGAGCTGTTTTTT.

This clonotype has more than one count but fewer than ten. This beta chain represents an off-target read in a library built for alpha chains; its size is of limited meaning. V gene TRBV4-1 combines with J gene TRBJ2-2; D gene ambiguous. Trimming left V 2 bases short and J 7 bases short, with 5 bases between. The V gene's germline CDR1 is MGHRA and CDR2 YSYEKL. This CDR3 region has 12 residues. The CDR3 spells CASSQTFGELFF. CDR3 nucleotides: TGCGCCAGCAGCCAAACATTCGGGGAGCTGTTTTTT.

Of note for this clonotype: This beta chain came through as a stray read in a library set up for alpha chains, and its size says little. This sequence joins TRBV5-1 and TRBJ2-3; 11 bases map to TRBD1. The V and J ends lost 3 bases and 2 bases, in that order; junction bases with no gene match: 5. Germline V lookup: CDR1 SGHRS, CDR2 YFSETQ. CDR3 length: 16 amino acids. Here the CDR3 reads CASSWTGGPATDTQYF. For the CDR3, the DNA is TGCGCCAGCAGCTGGACAGGGGGCCCCGCCACAGATACGCAGTATTTT.

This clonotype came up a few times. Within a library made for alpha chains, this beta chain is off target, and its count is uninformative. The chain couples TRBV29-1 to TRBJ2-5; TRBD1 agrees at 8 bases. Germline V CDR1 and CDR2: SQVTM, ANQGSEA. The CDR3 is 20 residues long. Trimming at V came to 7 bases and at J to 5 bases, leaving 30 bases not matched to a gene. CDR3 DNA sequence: TGCAGCGGTACGGGGGACAGGCGACCTCCCCTACTACGGGGCCCGGAGACCCAGTACTTC. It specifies CSGTGDRRPPLLRGPETQYF.

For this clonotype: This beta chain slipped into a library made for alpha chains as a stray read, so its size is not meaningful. The CDR3 sequence: CASRNRDTNAGTQYF. CDR3 nucleotide sequence: TGTGCCAGTAGAAATCGGGACACCAACGCTGGGACCCAGTACTTC. The genes are TRBV19 and TRBJ2-5, with D tentatively TRBD1 (6 bases). Germline CDR1 is LNHDA and CDR2 is SQIVND (reference sequence). This CDR3 is built from 15 residues. Trimming stripped 6 bases from V and 7 bases from J, with 21 bases between.

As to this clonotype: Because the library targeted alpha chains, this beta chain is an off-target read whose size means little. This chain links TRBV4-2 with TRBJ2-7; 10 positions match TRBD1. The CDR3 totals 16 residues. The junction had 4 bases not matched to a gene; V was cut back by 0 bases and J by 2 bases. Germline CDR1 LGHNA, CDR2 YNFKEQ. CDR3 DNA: TGTGCCAGCAGCCAAGAAGGAGGGACAGGGGCCTACGAGCAGTACTTC. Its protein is CASSQEGGTGAYEQYF.

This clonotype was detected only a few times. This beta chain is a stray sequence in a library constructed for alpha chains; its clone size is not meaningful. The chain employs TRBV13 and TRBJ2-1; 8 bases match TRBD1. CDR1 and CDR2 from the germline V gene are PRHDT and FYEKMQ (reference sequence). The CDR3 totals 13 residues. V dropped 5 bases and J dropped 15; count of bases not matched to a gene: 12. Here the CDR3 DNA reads TGTGCCAGCAGCGCCGGAGGGACAGGCACTGGGTTCTTC. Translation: CASSAGGTGTGFF.